The rows below give T cell receptor beta chains drawn from one sample of a study of control samples from healthy donors and cancer patients. Profiled with immunoSEQ multiplex PCR; TCRdb holds only in-frame clones, not every one. The sample lists over 55,000 clones, roughly 90% occurring once. The sample comprised PBMCs. The source is a man younger than 45 with colorectal cancer. The CDR3 runs from the conserved cysteine through the conserved F or W. Not every row has a clone size; where given, it reads once, few, many or a size class.

clone size	V gene	J gene	CDR3 protein
NA	TRBV3-1/TRBV3-2	TRBJ2-3	CASSTIGQGLFTDTQYF
NA	TRBV5-6	TRBJ2-1	CASSLVSRGGLNNEQFF
NA	TRBV9	TRBJ2-1	CASSVGQGGYNEQFF
NA	TRBV5-6	TRBJ2-5	CAGGQDQETQYF
NA	TRBV19	TRBJ1-3	CASIQETGTLSGNTIYF
NA	TRBV5-6	TRBJ2-1	CASSLGVVGPEQFF
once	TRBV7-2	TRBJ1-1	CASSASSGRITEAFF
NA	TRBV2	TRBJ2-5	CASSDPVVYF
NA	TRBV7-2	TRBJ2-3	CASSPQWRVSTDTQYF
NA	TRBV10-2	TRBJ1-3	CASSESTEGNTIYF
NA	TRBV11-2	TRBJ2-1	CASSPLPGEQFF
NA	TRBV30	TRBJ1-4	CALAGQATNEKLFF
NA	TRBV11-2	TRBJ2-1	CASSLPPGGSEQFF
NA	TRBV29-1	TRBJ2-3	CSVNRGGGTDTQYF
NA	TRBV18	TRBJ1-5	CASSEWTADQPQHF
NA	TRBV5-4	TRBJ2-3	CASSLSPFTDTQYF
once	TRBV5-4	TRBJ1-3	CASSLGSPSGNTIYF
NA	TRBV10-3	TRBJ1-5	CATASGIGNQPQHF
NA	TRBV4-1	TRBJ1-1	CASSQFLGGNTEAFF
NA	TRBV5-4	TRBJ1-2	CASSPRARGIYGYTF
NA	TRBV7-8	TRBJ2-3	CASSLVGGKGTQYF
once	TRBV6-5	TRBJ1-4	CASSYQTGLNEKLFF
NA	TRBV11-2	TRBJ2-7	CASSLSRGGGRSYEQYF
NA	TRBV4-1	TRBJ2-7	CASSQDSQGSYEQYF
once	TRBV30	TRBJ2-2	CASQRRVTGNTGELFF
NA	TRBV5-1	TRBJ2-1	CASSTSGGANNEQFF
NA	TRBV19	TRBJ2-7	CASSMDGSSSYEQYF
NA	TRBV5-8	TRBJ1-4	CASNKQEAVEKLFF
NA	TRBV4-3	TRBJ1-2	CASSHLGGIEDGYTF
once	TRBV24-1	TRBJ2-2	CATRPRMNTGELFF
NA	TRBV7-8	TRBJ1-3	CASSSQGRSGNTIYF
NA	TRBV20-1	TRBJ1-2	CSASGRDPLNYGYTF
NA	TRBV7-8	TRBJ2-3	CASSLSSLRTDTQYF
NA	TRBV5-4	TRBJ1-1	CASSWDTLNTEAFF
NA	TRBV10-1	TRBJ2-1	CASSDSPGSSGNEQFF
NA	TRBV7-2	TRBJ2-3	CASSLDFSGTDTQYF
NA	TRBV4-1	TRBJ1-5	CASSQDERYRGAGSNQPQHF
NA	TRBV5-1	TRBJ2-1	CASGQYNEQFF
NA	TRBV6-6	TRBJ2-6	CASSLRRGAGANVLTF
NA	TRBV4-1	TRBJ1-2	CASSQEKGRTYGGYTF
NA	TRBV30	TRBJ1-1	CAWRGTRGPGTEAFF
once	TRBV11-2	TRBJ2-2	CASSFTGTGELFF
NA	TRBV9	TRBJ1-6	CASSVRPNYNSPLHF
NA	TRBV11-3	TRBJ2-2	CASSLGRQLNTGELFF
NA	TRBV19	TRBJ2-2	CASSISDNTGELFF
NA	TRBV25-1	TRBJ1-1	CASSESRGRGFLEAFF
NA	TRBV7-2	TRBJ1-1	CASSLGGTYTEAFF
NA	TRBV5-1	TRBJ2-7	CASSNRGPNSPTF
NA	TRBV7-2	TRBJ2-7	CASSSPPLYEQYF
NA	TRBV10-3	TRBJ1-5	CAISDEGSRGNQPQHF
once	TRBV4-1	TRBJ2-7	CASSQLYEVFSYEQYF
once	TRBV4-3	TRBJ2-3	CASAMREYTDTQYF
NA	TRBV6-2/TRBV6-3	TRBJ2-2	CASSYLGQDTGELFF
NA	TRBV5-6	TRBJ1-5	CASSLAGNQPQHF
NA	TRBV6-2/TRBV6-3	TRBJ2-7	CASSLRDPRGNEQYF
once	TRBV5-1	TRBJ2-1	CASSLGRGGGTHNEQFF
NA	TRBV25-1	TRBJ2-3	CASSDAAVLTHRTDTQYF
NA	TRBV6-4	TRBJ2-1	CASSEDGTTSEQFF
NA	TRBV12-3/TRBV12-4	TRBJ1-1	CASSLTGAGEAFF